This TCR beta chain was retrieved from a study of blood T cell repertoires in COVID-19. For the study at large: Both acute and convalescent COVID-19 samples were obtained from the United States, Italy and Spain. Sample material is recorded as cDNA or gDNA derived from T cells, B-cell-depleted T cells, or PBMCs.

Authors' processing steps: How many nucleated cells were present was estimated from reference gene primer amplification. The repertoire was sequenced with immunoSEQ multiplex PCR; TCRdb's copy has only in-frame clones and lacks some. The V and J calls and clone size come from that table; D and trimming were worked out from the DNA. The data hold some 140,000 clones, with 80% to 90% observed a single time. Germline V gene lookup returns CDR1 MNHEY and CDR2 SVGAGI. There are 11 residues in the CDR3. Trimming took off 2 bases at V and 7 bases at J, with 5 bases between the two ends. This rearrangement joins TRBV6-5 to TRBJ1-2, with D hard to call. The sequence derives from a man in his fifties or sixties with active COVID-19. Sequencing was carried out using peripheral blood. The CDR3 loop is CASSYGLGYTF. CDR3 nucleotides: TGTGCCAGCAGTTACGGGCTTGGCTACACCTTC.